The following is a T cell receptor beta chain sequence with its context. Its antigen is unknown. This CDR3 has 14 amino acids. V was shortened by 4 bases and J by 3 bases, with 14 bases between the two germline ends. Germline lookup yields CDR1 SGDLS and CDR2 YYNGEE. RNA was extracted with the RNeasy kit, and a quantity of roughly 0.5 to 1 ug was reverse transcribed using random hexamers. TCRdb ran MiXCR on the immunoSEQ multiplex PCR reads and lists one entry per CDR3 protein. The sample records about 190,000 distinct CDR3 sequences, 85% to 95% being singletons. These data originate in a study of CD8 T cells in Susac syndrome. Regarding the study as a whole: Susac syndrome CD8+ repertoires were clonally expanded, most strongly in CD8+ TEMRA cells.

CD8+ and CD4+ T cells circulating in blood were sequenced for TCR beta. This receptor was obtained from a human donor with Susac syndrome. The rearrangement joins TRBV9 to TRBJ2-7; no clear D. The sample comprised CD8+ T cells from PBMCs. The CDR3 loop is CASSPHQGYYEQYF. CDR3 coding DNA: TGTGCCAGCAGCCCACATCAAGGGTACTACGAGCAGTACTTC.